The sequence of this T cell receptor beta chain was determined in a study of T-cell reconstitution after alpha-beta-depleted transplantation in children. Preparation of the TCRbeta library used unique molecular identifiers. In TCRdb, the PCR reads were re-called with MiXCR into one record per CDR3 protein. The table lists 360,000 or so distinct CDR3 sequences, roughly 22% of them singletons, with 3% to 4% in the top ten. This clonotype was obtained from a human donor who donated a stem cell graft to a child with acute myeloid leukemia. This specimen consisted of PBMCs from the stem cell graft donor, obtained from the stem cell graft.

The CDR3 bases are TGTGCCAGCAGTCAACTGACCGTACAAGAGACCCAGTACTTC. The encoded protein is CASSQLTVQETQYF. This rearrangement joins TRBV3-1 to TRBJ2-5; D gene uncertain. V was cut by 6 bases and J by 2 bases, with 13 bases left in between. CDR1 and CDR2 from the germline V gene are LGHDT and YNNKEL (reference sequence). This CDR3 spans 14 amino acids.